A selection of T cell receptor beta chains follows, all from one sample in a study of Ad26.COV2.S vaccination and SARS-CoV-2 variants. Assay: immunoSEQ multiplex PCR; the TCRdb copy retains only in-frame clones and omits some. The sample yields hundreds of thousands of clones, approximately 81% seen once. The specimen comprised peripheral blood, sampled in a trial of Ad26.COV2.S vaccine versus placebo. The source is a person between 18 and 59 years old who received the Ad26.COV2.S COVID-19 vaccine or a placebo. Both conserved end residues are part of each CDR3. A D gene is named only where the DNA matches it firmly. Part of the rows lack a size; the others show once, few, many or a class for expanded clones.

TRBV29-1	TRBD1	TRBJ2-2	-	TGCAGCGCCGGGACAGGGGCTAACACCGGGGAGCTGTTTTTT	CSAGTGANTGELFF
TRBV2	TRBD2	TRBJ2-2	-	TGTGCCAGCAGTGTAGGTCTAGCGGGAGCTGTCGGGGAGCTGTTTTTT	CASSVGLAGAVGELFF
TRBV5-1	-	TRBJ2-5	-	TGCGCCAGCAGCTTGGCCGACGGCAACCAAGAGACCCAGTACTTC	CASSLADGNQETQYF
TRBV15	-	TRBJ2-1	-	TGTGCCACCAGCAGGGATCGATCCCCCTACAATGAGCAGTTCTTC	CATSRDRSPYNEQFF
TRBV18	-	TRBJ1-6	many	TGTGCCAGCTCACCAATGGACAGAGATTCACCCCTCCACTTT	CASSPMDRDSPLHF
TRBV7-8	TRBD1	TRBJ2-7	few	TGTGCCAGCAGCTTTACTAGGACAGGGGCCTACGAGCAGTACTTC	CASSFTRTGAYEQYF
TRBV19	-	TRBJ1-1	-	TGTGCCAGCCGGGCCCCGGGGGGCACTGAAGCTTTCTTT	CASRAPGGTEAFF
TRBV20-1	-	TRBJ2-7	-	TGCAGTGCTGGCCACTACGAGCAGTACTTC	CSAGHYEQYF
TRBV12-3/TRBV12-4	-	TRBJ2-7	-	TGTGCCAGCAGTAAAACTAGGTACGAGCAGTACTTC	CASSKTRYEQYF
TRBV11-2	TRBD2	TRBJ2-2	-	TGTGCCAGCAGCTGGTGGACTAGCGGGTCCGCGAACACCGGGGAGCTGTTTTTT	CASSWWTSGSANTGELFF
TRBV9	-	TRBJ2-7	once	TGTGCCAGCAGCGCGGACTCCTACGAGCAGTACTTC	CASSADSYEQYF
TRBV5-4	-	TRBJ2-2	-	TGTGCCAGCAGCCGGGACTTCCTAAACACCGGGGAGCTGTTTTTT	CASSRDFLNTGELFF
TRBV29-1	-	TRBJ1-2	-	TGCAGCGTGGGAGGGGGGAACTATGGCTACACCTTC	CSVGGGNYGYTF
TRBV12-3/TRBV12-4	-	TRBJ2-1	-	TGTGCCAGCAGTTCCGGGGACTACAATGAGCAGTTCTTC	CASSSGDYNEQFF
TRBV4-3	-	TRBJ2-5	-	TGCGCCAGCAGCTTGGACGGGGAAGAGACCCAGTACTTC	CASSLDGEETQYF
TRBV5-1	-	TRBJ2-3	-	TGCGCCAGCAGCAGCGGGACAGACTCGCCAGATACGCAGTATTTT	CASSSGTDSPDTQYF
TRBV11-2	-	TRBJ2-5	-	TGTGCCAGCAGGCCCATAGGGGGTGGGGAGACCCAGTACTTC	CASRPIGGGETQYF
TRBV7-8	-	TRBJ2-4	-	TGTGCCAGCAGCTTAAGTGCCAAAAACATTCAGTACTTC	CASSLSAKNIQYF
TRBV18	-	TRBJ1-1	-	TGTGCCAGCTCACCACTGTCGGACACGAACACTGAAGCTTTCTTT	CASSPLSDTNTEAFF
TRBV5-1	-	TRBJ2-7	few	TGCGCCAGCAGCTTGGGTAGAATCTCCTACGAGCAGTACTTC	CASSLGRISYEQYF
TRBV2	-	TRBJ2-2	once	TGTGCCAGCAGAGCCACAGGTACCGGGGAGCTGTTTTTT	CASRATGTGELFF
TRBV5-4	TRBD2	TRBJ2-3	-	TGTGCCAGCAGCTTAGCGGGAGGGCGAGATACGCAGTATTTT	CASSLAGGRDTQYF
TRBV19	-	TRBJ1-1	-	TGTGCCAGTAGTCCCCGTCGGGGTAACACTGAAGCTTTCTTT	CASSPRRGNTEAFF
TRBV12-5	TRBD1	TRBJ2-7	-	TGTGCTAGTGGTTTGGTAGTTATAAGGGGACAGGACTACGAGCAGTACTTC	CASGLVVIRGQDYEQYF
TRBV7-8	TRBD2	TRBJ2-3	-	TGTGCCAGCAGCCTTGGACTAGCGGGGGGGAGGACAGATACGCAGTATTTT	CASSLGLAGGRTDTQYF
TRBV25-1	TRBD2	TRBJ2-7	-	TGTGCCAGCAGTGAAAGGGGCGGGGGCTCCTACGAGCAGTACTTC	CASSERGGGSYEQYF
TRBV28	-	TRBJ1-6	-	TGTGCCAGCAGTCTGACCTTGAACTCACCCCTCCACTTT	CASSLTLNSPLHF
TRBV7-9	TRBD1	TRBJ1-6	-	TGTGCCAGCAGCCCGCGACAGGGGGGAAATTCACCCCTCCACTTT	CASSPRQGGNSPLHF
TRBV3-1/TRBV3-2	-	TRBJ2-2	-	TGTGCCAGCAGCCAGGCTCTGGCGGGGACCGGGGAGCTGTTTTTT	CASSQALAGTGELFF
TRBV5-4	TRBD1	TRBJ1-4	-	TGTGCCAGCAGCGCTACTGGTGACAGGGGGAATGAAAAACTGTTTTTT	CASSATGDRGNEKLFF
TRBV9	TRBD2	TRBJ2-5	-	TGTGCCAGCAGCGTAGGTTCGGCTAGCGGGGGTGAGACCCAGTACTTC	CASSVGSASGGETQYF
TRBV12-3/TRBV12-4	-	TRBJ2-1	-	TGTGCCAGCACCTTACTAGGCTTCAATGAGCAGTTCTTC	CASTLLGFNEQFF
TRBV3-1/TRBV3-2	-	TRBJ1-3	-	TGTGCCAGCAGCCCCGGAGGGCCGAGCTCTGGAAACACCATATATTTT	CASSPGGPSSGNTIYF
TRBV9	-	TRBJ2-5	-	TGTGCCAGCAGCGTAGGGGTAGGGGCCCGAGAGACCCAGTACTTC	CASSVGVGARETQYF
TRBV18	TRBD1	TRBJ1-5	-	TGTGCCAGCTCACCCCCGACAGGGGAGGGAGATCAGCCCCAGCATTTT	CASSPPTGEGDQPQHF
TRBV27	TRBD2	TRBJ2-3	-	TGTGCCAGCAGTTTATCTACTAGCGGACTAACTAGCACAGATACGCAGTATTTT	CASSLSTSGLTSTDTQYF
TRBV6-5	-	TRBJ2-3	-	TGTGCCAGCAGTTACAGGAAGGCAACAGATACGCAGTATTTT	CASSYRKATDTQYF
TRBV11-3	TRBD2	TRBJ2-1	-	TGTGCCAGCAGCCCGTCCCCGACTAGCGGAGTCTACAATGAGCAGTTCTTC	CASSPSPTSGVYNEQFF
TRBV19	TRBD2	TRBJ2-3	-	TGTGCCAGTAGTAGCGGGGGGGCCGGAGATACGCAGTATTTT	CASSSGGAGDTQYF
TRBV6-5	-	TRBJ2-2	-	TGTGCCAGTAAAGAGGGCCGGGGGGAGCTGTTTTTT	CASKEGRGELFF
TRBV12-5	TRBD2	TRBJ2-2	-	TGTGCTAGTGGTTTGGTACGGGGGGGCCAGTACACCGGGGAGCTGTTTTTT	CASGLVRGGQYTGELFF
TRBV6-2/TRBV6-3	TRBD1	TRBJ2-2	-	TGTGCCAGCAGTTTTGGGACAGCTATGAACACCGGGGAGCTGTTTTTT	CASSFGTAMNTGELFF